The 18 T cell receptor beta chains reported below all come from one sample, sequenced in a study of neurological immune-mediated disorders. TCRdb recomputed calls from the 5' RACE reads with MiXCR, one row per CDR3 protein. The data contain approximately 82,000 distinct CDR3 sequences, 2.5% to 3% of them singletons. Sequenced material: PBMCs. These receptor sequences come from a woman aged 25 to 39 with multiple sclerosis.

This clonotype occurred many times. This rearrangement joins TRBV5-1 to TRBJ2-5; D is unclear. From germline, CDR1 is SGHRS and CDR2 YFSETQ. CDR3 length: 14 residues. V shed 6 bases and J shed 3 bases, with 15 bases lying between them. This chain's CDR3 is CASTAISTEETQYF. The CDR3 DNA reads as TGCGCCAGCACAGCTATCAGCACTGAAGAGACCCAGTACTTC. Variable domain in full (rest from reference TRBV5-1 and TRBJ2-5): KAGVTQTPRYLIKTRGQQVTLSCSPISGHRSVSWYQQTPGQGLQFLFEYFSETQRNKGNFPGRFSGRQFSNSRSEMNVSTLELGDSALYLCASTAISTEETQYFGPGTRLLVL.

There are many counts of this clonotype. The chain joins TRBV20-1 to TRBJ2-7; the D gene is possibly TRBD1 (7 bases). The CDR3 loop spans 14 amino acids. Germline CDR1 is DFQATT and CDR2 is SNEGSKA (reference sequence). V was pared by 6 bases and J by 4 bases, with 19 bases between. DNA for the CDR3: TGCAGTGCCGTAAGGGGGGCAGGGGGGTACGAGCAGTACTTC. Translation: CSAVRGAGGYEQYF.

Many counts were recorded for this clonotype. The V gene is TRBV5-6, the J gene TRBJ2-3; 12 bases map to TRBD2. The CDR3 has 14 amino acids. The V segment lost 0 bases and the J segment 8 bases; nucleotides outside the gene matches: 1. The germline gives CDR1 SGHDT, CDR2 YYEEEE. The CDR3 sequence is CASSLASGRGTQYF. The CDR3 region has the DNA TGTGCCAGCAGCTTGGCTAGCGGGAGGGGTACGCAGTATTTT.

This clonotype was counted many times. The chain couples TRBV7-9 to TRBJ2-7; D may be TRBD1 (5 bases). V was trimmed by 11 bases and J by 2 bases, leaving 13 bases between them. CDR3 length equals 12 residues. Germline lookup yields CDR1 SEHNR and CDR2 FQNEAQ (reference sequence). The CDR3 sequence is CALGAAPYEQYF. The CDR3 coding sequence is TGTGCCTTAGGGGCAGCTCCCTACGAGCAGTACTTC.

At least ten counts were recorded for this clonotype. The chain recombines TRBV10-3 with TRBJ1-2, with D possibly being TRBD1 (5 bases). In germline, CDR1 is ENHRY, CDR2 SYGVKD. The V gene lost 1 base and the J gene lost 8 bases, with 11 bases spanning the gap. The CDR3 length is 13 residues. As DNA, the CDR3 is TGTGCCATCAGTGAGTTGGGGGTCTTAGGCTACACCTTC. As protein: CAISELGVLGYTF.

This clonotype was seen a few times. As DNA, the CDR3 is TGTGCCAGCAGCGTAGGGAACTCGAACACTGAAGCTTTCTTT. Protein: CASSVGNSNTEAFF. The chain has TRBV9 and TRBJ1-1; the D is unclear. Per germline, CDR1 SGDLS and CDR2 YYNGEE. The length of the CDR3 is 14 residues. Trimming cost V 0 bases and J 1 base, with 7 bases left between them.

This clonotype was picked up many times. J is TRBJ2-1 and V is TRBV14; D is ambiguous. The V end was cut by 1 base, the J end by 2 bases, with 3 bases between. Per the germline V gene, CDR1 is SGHDN and CDR2 is FVKESK. CDR3 length: 13 amino acids. This CDR3 is CASSQGTYNEQFF. The CDR3 nucleotides read TGTGCCAGCAGCCAAGGTACCTACAATGAGCAGTTCTTC.

This clonotype was counted at least ten times. V and J are TRBV11-2 and TRBJ2-7, with D perhaps matching TRBD2 (6 bases). From germline, CDR1 is SGHAT and CDR2 FQNNGV. Trimming left V 2 bases short and J 3 bases short, with 11 bases between. The CDR3 spans 14 residues. CDR3 coding DNA: TGTGCCAGCAGCTTATGGGCCGGGGGCTACGAGCAGTACTTC. It is translated as CASSLWAGGYEQYF.

This clonotype was picked up many times. The chain recombines TRBV20-1 with TRBJ2-1, with 14 bases identical to TRBD2. The CDR3 is made up of 15 amino acids. V lost 3 bases, J lost 7 bases, and 5 bases stayed unmatched. Germline V gene sequence: CDR1 DFQATT, CDR2 SNEGSKA (reference sequence). The CDR3 is CSARGGLAGENEQFF. The CDR3 nucleotides read TGCAGTGCTAGGGGGGGACTAGCGGGAGAGAATGAGCAGTTCTTC.

This clonotype was observed at least ten times. The chain couples TRBV6-6 to TRBJ2-5, with 7 bases aligning to TRBD2. This CDR3 spans 15 amino acids. V trimming: 2 bases; J trimming: 1 base; junction bases outside the gene matches: 4. Germline V gives CDR1 MNHNY, CDR2 SVGAGI (reference sequence). CDR3: CASSYGRGSQETQYF. CDR3 coding DNA: TGTGCCAGCAGTTACGGGAGGGGCAGCCAAGAGACCCAGTACTTC.

Ten or more counts support this clonotype. This chain joins TRBV5-1 and TRBJ2-6; D is undetermined. The CDR3 covers 14 residues. Trimming pared 3 bases from V and 0 bases from J, leaving 4 bases between. CDR1 is SGHRS and CDR2 is YFSETQ in the germline V gene. In DNA, the CDR3 is TGCGCCAGCAGCTCCGGCTCTGGGGCCAACGTCCTGACTTTC. Translated: CASSSGSGANVLTF.

In its sample, this clonotype was seen many times. The rearrangement links TRBV19 to TRBJ2-7, with 8 positions matching TRBD1. From germline, CDR1 is LNHDA and CDR2 SQIVND (reference sequence). Unmatched junction bases numbered 1, after V lost 6 bases and J lost 3 bases. This CDR3 region has 12 residues. CDR3 region: CASSGTGYEQYF. CDR3 DNA sequence: TGTGCCAGTAGCGGGACAGGCTACGAGCAGTACTTC. Supplemented by reference TRBV19 and TRBJ2-7, the full variable domain reads DGGITQSPKYLFRKEGQNVTLSCEQNLNHDAMYWYRQDPGQGLRLIYYSQIVNDFQKGDIAEGYSVSREKKESFPLTVTSAQKNPTAFYLCASSGTGYEQYFGPGTRLTVT.

Ten or more counts support this clonotype. The chain couples TRBV27 to TRBJ1-1; D is possibly TRBD1 (5 bases). The germline gives CDR1 MNHEY, CDR2 SMNVEV (reference sequence). Trimming cost V 4 bases and J 4 bases, with 13 bases left between them. This CDR3 region has 14 residues. The CDR3 DNA is TGTGCCAGCAGTTCATGGGGCCGGAGCACTGAAGCTTTCTTT. Encoded protein: CASSSWGRSTEAFF.

In its sample, this clonotype was seen a few times. The V and J genes are TRBV7-9 and TRBJ2-1, with TRBD1 identical over 7 bases. The CDR3 spans 15 residues. Germline-derived CDR1 and CDR2 are SEHNR and FQNEAQ (reference sequence). The V and J ends lost 1 base and 1 base, in that order; junction bases with no gene match: 1. CDR3 DNA: TGTGCCAGCAGCTTAGAACAGGGGTCCTACAATGAGCAGTTCTTC. This codes for CASSLEQGSYNEQFF.

This clonotype showed up many times. The rearrangement joins TRBV29-1 to TRBJ2-3; D assignment may be TRBD1 or TRBD2 (6 bases each). The V gene lost 7 bases and the J gene lost 4 bases, with 15 bases spanning the gap. This CDR3 contains 13 residues. CDR1 and CDR2 from the germline V gene are SQVTM and ANQGSEA. The chain's CDR3 is CSARGDLADTQYF. In DNA, the CDR3 is TGCAGCGCTAGGGGGGATCTAGCAGATACGCAGTATTTT.

This clonotype was found many times. The J gene is TRBJ1-4, the V gene TRBV7-2; TRBD1 is a possible D gene (6 bases). The germline gives CDR1 SGHTA, CDR2 FQGNSA. This CDR3 has 16 residues. Between the trimmed V and J ends, which lost 5 bases and 8 bases, there was a span of 21 bases. CDR3 loop: CASSPPRRGFKEKLFF. DNA for the CDR3: TGTGCCAGCAGCCCCCCCAGGAGGGGGTTTAAGGAAAAACTGTTTTTT.

This clonotype was found many times. The CDR3 DNA follows: TGCGCCAGCAGCCAAGAAGTAGTGGACAGGTTTAAATCCGTGAACTATGGCTACACCTTC. Protein sequence: CASSQEVVDRFKSVNYGYTF. The J gene is TRBJ1-2, the V gene TRBV4-1; 7 nucleotides agree with TRBD1. CDR3 length equals 20 residues. From germline, CDR1 is MGHRA and CDR2 YSYEKL. V was pared by 0 bases and J by 2 bases, with 18 bases of the junction left unmatched.

This clonotype was recorded many times. This chain joins TRBV20-1 and TRBJ2-6, with D uncertain. V lost 1 base, J lost 0 bases, and 10 bases lay in between. Per the germline V gene, CDR1 is DFQATT and CDR2 is SNEGSKA (reference sequence). This CDR3 has 16 amino acids. This CDR3 is CSARVNRASGANVLTF. CDR3 bases: TGCAGTGCTAGAGTCAACCGGGCCTCTGGGGCCAACGTCCTGACTTTC.